This T cell receptor beta chain was recovered during a study of T cell responses to AZD1222 COVID-19 vaccine listed by TCRdb under 2021. Looking at the study overall: TCR sequencing covered some 250 trial participants: some 210 given two doses of AZD1222 and 26 given two doses of MenACWY control vaccine. Trial participants were enrolled by age into subgroups of 18-55, 56-69 and 70-plus years, and around 150, 29 and 61 TCR-sequenced participants, respectively, were included in these subgroups.

In the paper's terms, the time point label means: about 28 days (+/-7) after the second vaccine dose. Because spike-specific TCR depth and breadth did not differ between the two schedules, AZD1222 recipients who got a second dose at roughly 4 weeks were pooled with those who got a second dose at roughly 12 weeks. The vaccinee samples were drawn from two UK trials, COV001 and COV002, one of which was a single-blind randomized controlled phase 2/3 trial testing AZD1222 (ChAdOx1 nCoV-19) in healthy adults. For TCRbeta chain sequencing, PBMC samples were collected from trial participants at day 0 and at day 28 after the second dose. The CDR3 regions of human TCRbeta chains were analyzed by immunosequencing. The paper's processing steps were these. TCRs in the repertoires were compared against a reference library of SARS-CoV-2-specific TCRs that had been generated with the MIRA antigen-specificity platform. Breadth meant the fraction of unique TCRs that were SARS-CoV-2-associated, whereas depth meant the fraction of total T cells that were SARS-CoV-2-associated. Each spike-specific TCR was assigned to its reactive spike region and to a CD4 or CD8 class using the MIRA data. Log10-transformed breadth and depth values were compared by one-way ANOVA with Sidak's multiple comparisons tests. The source is immuneACCESS, and TCRdb retained only in-frame sequences with V and J called. Part of the clones is not carried over; for the studies checked, unresolved V genes explain less than half of this, and the remainder is unexplained. The D gene and trimming were derived from the DNA, and the V and J assignments and clone size from that table. For this sample there are 90,000 to 150,000 clones; approximately 86% appear just once. 3% of the sample is held by the ten biggest clonotypes.

In regard to this clone: It has no known antigen specificity. One base away there is no much larger clone; base qualities are not given.

Here is what the overall study found, with its caveats: Reportedly, almost half of the unique spike-specific TCRs recognized epitopes lying outside the regions that are mutated in the B.1.351 and B.1.1.7 variants. Vaccine-associated CD4 TCRs spanned the whole spike protein, with dominant responses in regions 160-218 and 743-854. Conclusions about previously exposed vaccinees are limited, since just a handful of AZD1222 recipients were seropositive for SARS-CoV-2 at baseline. Because no samples from the day 14 peak response were available, repertoires could be characterized only after the peak T cell response. In the small 56-69-year group, the increase in depth fell short of significance, most likely because of low power. After two AZD1222 doses, spike-specific TCR breadth and depth were significantly higher than at day 0 and than in MenACWY recipients. Most participants were white British and females outnumbered males, and the authors suggested that clonal diversity may have been underestimated.

This receptor was obtained from an adult who received the AZD1222 COVID-19 vaccine. The source was peripheral blood, collected 28 days after the second AZD1222 dose.

The DNA sequence is as follows: TGTGCCAGTAGTAGGACTATGGGGACAGGGAGCCCCGGGGAGCTGTTTTTT. Translated, this gives CASSRTMGTGSPGELFF. This sequence uses TRBV19 and TRBJ2-2, and 9 junctional nucleotides match TRBD1. CDR1 and CDR2 (LNHDA, SQIVND) derive from the germline V gene (reference sequence). The CDR3 measures 17 amino acids from cysteine to phenylalanine. Just CDR3 DNA is preserved here, 51 bases in frame from base 1. Trimming accounts for 4 bases at V and 6 bases at J, while the number of junction bases matched to no gene is 12. Beyond the CDR3, the reference TRBV19 and TRBJ2-2 genes provide the residues; the full variable domain reads: DGGITQSPKYLFRKEGQNVTLSCEQNLNHDAMYWYRQDPGQGLRLIYYSQIVNDFQKGDIAEGYSVSREKKESFPLTVTSAQKNPTAFYLCASSRTMGTGSPGELFFGEGSRLTVL.